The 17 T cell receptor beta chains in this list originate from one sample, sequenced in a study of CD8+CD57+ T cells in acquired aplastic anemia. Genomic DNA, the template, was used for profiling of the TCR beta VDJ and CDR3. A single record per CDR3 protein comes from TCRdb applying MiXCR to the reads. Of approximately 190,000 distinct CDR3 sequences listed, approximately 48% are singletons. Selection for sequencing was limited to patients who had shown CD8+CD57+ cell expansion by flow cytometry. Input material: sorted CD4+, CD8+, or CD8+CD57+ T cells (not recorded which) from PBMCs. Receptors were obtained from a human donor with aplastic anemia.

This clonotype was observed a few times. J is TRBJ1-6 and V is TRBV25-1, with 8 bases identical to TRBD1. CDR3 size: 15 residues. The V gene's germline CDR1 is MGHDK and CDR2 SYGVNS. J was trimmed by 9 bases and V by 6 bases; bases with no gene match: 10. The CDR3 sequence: CASRGTGQRGSPLHF. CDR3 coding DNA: TGTGCCAGCAGAGGGACAGGCCAACGTGGTTCACCCCTCCACTTT.

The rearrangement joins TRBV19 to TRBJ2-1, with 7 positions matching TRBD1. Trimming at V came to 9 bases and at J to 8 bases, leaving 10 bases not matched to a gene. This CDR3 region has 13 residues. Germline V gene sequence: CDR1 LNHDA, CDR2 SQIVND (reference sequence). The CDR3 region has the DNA TGTGCCAGCCGAGGGGGCTGGGCGGATGAGCAGTTCTTC. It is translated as CASRGGWADEQFF.

This CDR3 is CASSFRQSYEQYF. CDR3 sequence (DNA): TGCGCCAGCAGCTTCCGTCAGAGTTACGAGCAGTACTTC. This chain links TRBV5-1 with TRBJ2-7; no definite D call. Germline loops: CDR1 SGHRS, CDR2 YFSETQ. Between the trimmed V and J ends, which lost 2 bases and 4 bases, there was a span of 10 bases. The CDR3 covers 13 residues.

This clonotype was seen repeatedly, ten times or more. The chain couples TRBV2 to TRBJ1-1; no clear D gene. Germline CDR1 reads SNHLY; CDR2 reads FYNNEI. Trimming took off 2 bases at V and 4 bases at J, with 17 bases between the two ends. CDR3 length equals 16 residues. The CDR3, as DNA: TGTGCCAGCAGTGAAAATGCCCCAGGCTTCGGCACTGAAGCTTTCTTT. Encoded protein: CASSENAPGFGTEAFF.

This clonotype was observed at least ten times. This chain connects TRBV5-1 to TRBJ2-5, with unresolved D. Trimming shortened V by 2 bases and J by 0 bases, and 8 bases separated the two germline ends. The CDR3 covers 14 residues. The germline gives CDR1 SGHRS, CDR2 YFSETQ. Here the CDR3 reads CASSFNPNQETQYF. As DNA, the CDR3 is TGCGCCAGCAGCTTCAACCCCAACCAAGAGACCCAGTACTTC.

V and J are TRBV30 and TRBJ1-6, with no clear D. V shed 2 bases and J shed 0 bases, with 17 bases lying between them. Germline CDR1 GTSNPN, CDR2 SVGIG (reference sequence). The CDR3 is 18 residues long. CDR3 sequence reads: CAWSLGLGGNSYNSPLHF. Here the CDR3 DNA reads TGTGCCTGGAGTTTAGGGCTCGGTGGGAACTCCTATAATTCACCCCTCCACTTT. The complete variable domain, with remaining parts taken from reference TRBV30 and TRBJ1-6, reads SQTIHQWPATLVQPVGSPLSLECTVEGTSNPNLYWYRQAAGRGLQLLFYSVGIGQISSEVPQNLSASRPQDRQFILSSKKLLLSDSGFYLCAWSLGLGGNSYNSPLHFGNGTRLTVT.

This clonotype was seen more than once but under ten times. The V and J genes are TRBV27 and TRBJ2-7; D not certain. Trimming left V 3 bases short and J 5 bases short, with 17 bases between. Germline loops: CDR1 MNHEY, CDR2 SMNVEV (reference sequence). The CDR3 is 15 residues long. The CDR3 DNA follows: TGTGCCAGCAGTTTCCTCTTATCCCAACGCCACGAGCAGTACTTC. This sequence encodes CASSFLLSQRHEQYF.

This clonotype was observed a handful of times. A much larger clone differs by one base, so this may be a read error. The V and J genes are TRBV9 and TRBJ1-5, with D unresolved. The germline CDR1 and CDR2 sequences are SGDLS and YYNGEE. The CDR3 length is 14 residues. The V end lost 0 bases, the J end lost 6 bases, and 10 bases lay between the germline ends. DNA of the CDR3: TGTGCCAGCAGCGTAGAGTGGGGAACTCAGCCCCAGCATTTT. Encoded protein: CASSVEWGTQPQHF.

CDR3 in amino acids: CASTRGSYEQYF. The CDR3 DNA follows: TGTGCCAGCACGAGGGGCTCCTACGAGCAGTACTTC. The genes are TRBV7-9 and TRBJ2-7; tentatively, D is TRBD1 or TRBD2 (5 bases each). Between the trimmed V and J ends, which lost 7 bases and 0 bases, there was a span of 7 bases. The V gene's germline CDR1 is SEHNR and CDR2 FQNEAQ (reference sequence). The CDR3 is 12 amino acids.

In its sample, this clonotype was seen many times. The CDR3 loop is CATSGSGTQTYNEQFF. The CDR3, as DNA: TGTGCCACCAGTGGGTCAGGTACCCAGACCTACAATGAGCAGTTCTTC. The rearrangement uses TRBV24-1 and TRBJ2-1; D is unresolved. Trimming removed 5 bases from V and 2 bases from J, with 15 bases in between. The CDR3 has 16 residues. Germline values: CDR1 KGHDR, CDR2 SFDVKD.

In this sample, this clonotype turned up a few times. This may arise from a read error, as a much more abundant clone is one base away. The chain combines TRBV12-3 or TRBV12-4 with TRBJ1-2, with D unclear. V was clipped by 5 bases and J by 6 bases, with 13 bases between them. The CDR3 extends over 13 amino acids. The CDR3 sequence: CASSLRSSNGYTF. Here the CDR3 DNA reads TGTGCCAGCAGTCTCCGATCCTCGAATGGCTACACCTTC.

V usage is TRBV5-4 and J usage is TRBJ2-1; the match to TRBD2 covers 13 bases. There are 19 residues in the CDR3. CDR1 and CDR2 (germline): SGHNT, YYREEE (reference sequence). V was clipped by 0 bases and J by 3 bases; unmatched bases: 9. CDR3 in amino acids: CASSLGGVRLAGGYNEQFF. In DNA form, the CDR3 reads TGTGCCAGCAGCTTGGGAGGGGTTAGACTAGCGGGAGGCTACAATGAGCAGTTCTTC.

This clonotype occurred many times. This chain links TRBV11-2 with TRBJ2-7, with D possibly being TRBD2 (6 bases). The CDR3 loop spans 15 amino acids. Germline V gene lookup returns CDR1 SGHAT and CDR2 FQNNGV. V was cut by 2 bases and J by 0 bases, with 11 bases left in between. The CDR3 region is CASSLRGSGSYEQYF. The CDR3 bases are TGTGCCAGCAGCTTAAGGGGTAGCGGCTCCTACGAGCAGTACTTC.

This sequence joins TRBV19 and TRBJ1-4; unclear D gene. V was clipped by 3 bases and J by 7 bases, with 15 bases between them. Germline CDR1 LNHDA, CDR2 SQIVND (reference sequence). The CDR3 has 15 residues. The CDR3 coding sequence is TGTGCCAGTAGTATTCCCTGGGAGAGGCCTGAAAAACTGTTTTTT. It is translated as CASSIPWERPEKLFF.

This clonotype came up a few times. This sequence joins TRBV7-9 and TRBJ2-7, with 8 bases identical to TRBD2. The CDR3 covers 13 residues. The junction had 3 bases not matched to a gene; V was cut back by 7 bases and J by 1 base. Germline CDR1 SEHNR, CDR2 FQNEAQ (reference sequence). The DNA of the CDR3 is TGTGCCAGCAACGTAGCGGGATCCTACGAGCAGTACTTC. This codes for CASNVAGSYEQYF.

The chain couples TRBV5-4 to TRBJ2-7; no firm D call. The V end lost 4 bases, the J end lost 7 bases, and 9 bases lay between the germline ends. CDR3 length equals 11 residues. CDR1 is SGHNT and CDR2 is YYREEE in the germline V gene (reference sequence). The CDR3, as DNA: TGTGCCAGCAGCCACCGACGGGAGCAGTACTTC. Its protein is CASSHRREQYF.

CDR3 DNA sequence: TGTGCCAGCAGACCGACAGGGGGCACTGAAGCTTTCTTT. Its protein is CASRPTGGTEAFF. The gene calls are TRBV7-6 and TRBJ1-1; 9 positions match TRBD1. The germline CDR1 and CDR2 sequences are SGHVS and FNYEAQ. This CDR3 has 13 amino acids. V was pared by 6 bases and J by 4 bases, with 3 bases of the junction left unmatched.